This T cell receptor beta chain derives from a study of OX40 agonist ivuxolimab in advanced cancers. Whole-study context: Ivuxolimab, an agonistic anti-OX40 (CD134) antibody, was given to patients. The dose of intravenous ivuxolimab that patients received every 2 weeks ranged from 0.01 to 10 mg/kg. Study observations and caveats: At 0.1 to 3.0 mg/kg, CD4+ and CD8+ blood T cells expanded clonally by week 6. Some nonresponders also had low normalized T-cell clonal expansion.

TCRdb's copy holds only in-frame clones and misses some; the assay was immunoSEQ multiplex PCR. The sample consists of tens of thousands of clones, 85% of them appearing once. As to this clone: The antigen remains unidentified.

The CDR3 covers 15 residues. Germline CDR1 is SGHDT and CDR2 is YYEEEE. Trimming left V 1 base short and J 5 bases short, with 13 bases between. This clonotype was obtained from an adult with an advanced solid tumor such as melanoma, head and neck, liver or kidney cancer. The sample consisted of CD4+ or CD8+ T cells sorted from blood, taken in a trial of the OX40 agonist ivuxolimab. V gene TRBV5-6 combines with J gene TRBJ1-3; D uncertain. This chain's CDR3 is CASSLTVAGRNTIYF. The CDR3 DNA sequence: TGTGCCAGCAGCTTGACAGTGGCTGGGAGAAACACCATATATTTT.